The clone carrying this T cell receptor beta chain was picked up many times. The data were obtained in a study of T-cell reconstitution after alpha-beta-depleted transplantation in children. Germline V CDR1 and CDR2: DFQATT, SNEGSKA (reference sequence). This CDR3 contains 14 residues. V trimming: 5 bases; J trimming: 0 bases; junction bases outside the gene matches: 6. Using unique molecular identifiers, the investigators prepared the TCRbeta library. TCRdb independently ran MiXCR on the PCR reads; one entry per CDR3 protein. Of over 200,000 distinct CDR3 sequences in the sample, 11% were seen once. The TCR comes from a child in the first two years of life with acute myeloid leukemia, due to receive a stem cell transplant. The genes are TRBV20-1 and TRBJ1-2; the match to TRBD1 covers 7 bases. Specimen: PBMCs, collected before TCRalphabeta/CD19-depleted stem cell transplant. The CDR3 is CSAGGTASNYGYTF. The CDR3 DNA reads TGCAGTGCTGGGGGGACAGCATCTAACTATGGCTACACCTTC.